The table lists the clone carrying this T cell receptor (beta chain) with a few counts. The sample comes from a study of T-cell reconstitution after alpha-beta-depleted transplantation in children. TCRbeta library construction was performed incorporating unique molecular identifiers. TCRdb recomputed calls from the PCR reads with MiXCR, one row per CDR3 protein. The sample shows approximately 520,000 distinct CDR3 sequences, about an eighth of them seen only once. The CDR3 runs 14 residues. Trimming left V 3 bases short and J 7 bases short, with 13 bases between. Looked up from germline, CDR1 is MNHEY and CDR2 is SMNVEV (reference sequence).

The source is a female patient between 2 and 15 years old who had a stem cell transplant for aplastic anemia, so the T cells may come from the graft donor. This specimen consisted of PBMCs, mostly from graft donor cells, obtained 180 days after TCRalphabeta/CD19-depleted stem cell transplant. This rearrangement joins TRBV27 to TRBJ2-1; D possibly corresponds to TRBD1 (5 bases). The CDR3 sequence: CASSLSDSANEQFF. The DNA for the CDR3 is TGTGCCAGCAGTTTGTCCGACAGCGCTAATGAGCAGTTCTTC.